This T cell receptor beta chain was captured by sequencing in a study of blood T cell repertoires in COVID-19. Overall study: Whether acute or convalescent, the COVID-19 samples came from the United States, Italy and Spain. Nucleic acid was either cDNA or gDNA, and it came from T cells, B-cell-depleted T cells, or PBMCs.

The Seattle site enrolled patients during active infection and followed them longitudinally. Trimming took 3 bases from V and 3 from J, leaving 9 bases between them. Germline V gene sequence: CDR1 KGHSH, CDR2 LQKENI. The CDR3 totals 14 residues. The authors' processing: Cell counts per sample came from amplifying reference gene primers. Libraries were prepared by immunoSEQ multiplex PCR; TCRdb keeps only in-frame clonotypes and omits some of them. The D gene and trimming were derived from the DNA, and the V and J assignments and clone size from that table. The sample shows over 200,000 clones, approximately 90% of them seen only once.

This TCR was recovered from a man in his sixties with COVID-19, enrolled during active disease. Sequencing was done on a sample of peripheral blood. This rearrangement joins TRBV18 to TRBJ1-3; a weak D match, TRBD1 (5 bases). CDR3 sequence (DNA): TGTGCCAGCTCACCGGAGGGGTTTGGAAACACCATATATTTT. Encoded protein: CASSPEGFGNTIYF.